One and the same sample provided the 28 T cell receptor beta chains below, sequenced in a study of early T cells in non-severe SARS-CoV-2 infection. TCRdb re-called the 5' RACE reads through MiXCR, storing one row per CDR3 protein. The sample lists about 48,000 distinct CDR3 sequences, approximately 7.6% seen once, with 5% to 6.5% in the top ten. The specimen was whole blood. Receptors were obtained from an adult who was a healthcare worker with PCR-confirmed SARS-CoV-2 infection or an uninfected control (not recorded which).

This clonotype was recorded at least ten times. The DNA for the CDR3 is TGCAGCGCCTCGGACTATAACTATGGCTACACCTTC. Its translation is CSASDYNYGYTF. The gene calls are TRBV29-1 and TRBJ1-2; unclear D gene. CDR3 length: 12 residues. The germline CDR1 and CDR2 sequences are SQVTM and ANQGSEA. Trimming shortened V by 7 bases and J by 1 base, and 10 bases separated the two germline ends.

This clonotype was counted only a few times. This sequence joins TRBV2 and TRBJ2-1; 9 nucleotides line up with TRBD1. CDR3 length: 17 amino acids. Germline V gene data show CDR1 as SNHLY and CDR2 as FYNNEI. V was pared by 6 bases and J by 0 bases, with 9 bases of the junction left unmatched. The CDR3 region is CASSQRQGGSSYNEQFF. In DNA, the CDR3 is TGTGCCAGCAGCCAGCGACAGGGGGGGAGCTCCTACAATGAGCAGTTCTTC. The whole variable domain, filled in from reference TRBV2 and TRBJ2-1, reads EPEVTQTPSHQVTQMGQEVILRCVPISNHLYFYWYRQILGQKVEFLVSFYNNEISEKSEIFDDQFSVERPDGSNFTLKIRSTKLEDSAMYFCASSQRQGGSSYNEQFFGPGTRLTVL.

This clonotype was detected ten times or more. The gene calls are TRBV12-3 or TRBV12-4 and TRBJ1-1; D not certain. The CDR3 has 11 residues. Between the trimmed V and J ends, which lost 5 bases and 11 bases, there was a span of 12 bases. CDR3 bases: TGTGCCAGCAGTACCGGATATCTGGCTTTCTTT. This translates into CASSTGYLAFF.

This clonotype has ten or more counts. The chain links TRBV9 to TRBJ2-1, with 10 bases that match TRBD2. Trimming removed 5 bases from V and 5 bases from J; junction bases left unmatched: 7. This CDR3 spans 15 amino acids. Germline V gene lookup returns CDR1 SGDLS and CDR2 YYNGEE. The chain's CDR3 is CASREAGGLHNEQFF. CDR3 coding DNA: TGTGCCAGCAGAGAAGCGGGGGGGCTCCACAATGAGCAGTTCTTC.

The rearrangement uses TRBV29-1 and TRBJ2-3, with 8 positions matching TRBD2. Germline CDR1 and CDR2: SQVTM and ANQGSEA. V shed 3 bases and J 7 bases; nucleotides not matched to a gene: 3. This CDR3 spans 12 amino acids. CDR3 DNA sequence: TGCAGCGTTGACGGGGGGGCATATACGCAGTATTTT. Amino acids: CSVDGGAYTQYF.

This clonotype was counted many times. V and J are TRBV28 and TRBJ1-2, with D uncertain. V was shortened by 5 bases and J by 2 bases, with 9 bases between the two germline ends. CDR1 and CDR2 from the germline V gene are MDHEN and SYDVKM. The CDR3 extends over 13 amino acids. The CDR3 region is CASSPTPNYGYTF. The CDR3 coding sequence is TGTGCCAGCAGTCCTACACCAAACTATGGCTACACCTTC.

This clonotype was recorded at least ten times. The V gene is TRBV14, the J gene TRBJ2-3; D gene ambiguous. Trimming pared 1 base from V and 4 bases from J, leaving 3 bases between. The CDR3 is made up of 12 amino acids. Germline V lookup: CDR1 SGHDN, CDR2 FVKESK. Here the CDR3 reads CASSQGADTQYF. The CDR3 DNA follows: TGTGCCAGCAGCCAAGGTGCAGATACGCAGTATTTT.

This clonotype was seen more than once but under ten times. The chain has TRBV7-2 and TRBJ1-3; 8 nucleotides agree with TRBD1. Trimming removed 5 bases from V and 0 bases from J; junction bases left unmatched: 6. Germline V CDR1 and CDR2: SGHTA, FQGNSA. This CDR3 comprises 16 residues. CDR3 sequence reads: CASSTWTGNSGNTIYF. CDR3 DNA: TGTGCCAGCAGCACTTGGACAGGGAACTCTGGAAACACCATATATTTT. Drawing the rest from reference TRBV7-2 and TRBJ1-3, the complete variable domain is GAGVSQSPSNKVTEKGKDVELRCDPISGHTALYWYRQSLGQGLEFLIYFQGNSAPDKSGLPSDRFSAERTGGSVSTLTIQRTQQEDSAVYLCASSTWTGNSGNTIYFGEGSWLTVV.

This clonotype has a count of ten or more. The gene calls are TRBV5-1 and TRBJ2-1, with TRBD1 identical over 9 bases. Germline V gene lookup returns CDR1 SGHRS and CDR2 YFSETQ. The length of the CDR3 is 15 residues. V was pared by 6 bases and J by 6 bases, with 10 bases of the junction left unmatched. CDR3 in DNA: TGCGCCAGCATACGGGGACAGGGAAACTGCAATGAGCAGTTCTTC. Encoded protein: CASIRGQGNCNEQFF. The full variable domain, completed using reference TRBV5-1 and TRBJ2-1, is KAGVTQTPRYLIKTRGQQVTLSCSPISGHRSVSWYQQTPGQGLQFLFEYFSETQRNKGNFPGRFSGRQFSNSRSEMNVSTLELGDSALYLCASIRGQGNCNEQFFGPGTRLTVL.

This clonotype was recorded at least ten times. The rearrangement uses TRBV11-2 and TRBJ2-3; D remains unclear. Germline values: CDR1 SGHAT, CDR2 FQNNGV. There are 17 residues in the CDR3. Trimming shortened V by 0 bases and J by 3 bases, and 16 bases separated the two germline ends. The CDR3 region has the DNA TGTGCCAGCAGCTTAGAGACTGTATGGACCGTTACAGATACGCAGTATTTT. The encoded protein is CASSLETVWTVTDTQYF.

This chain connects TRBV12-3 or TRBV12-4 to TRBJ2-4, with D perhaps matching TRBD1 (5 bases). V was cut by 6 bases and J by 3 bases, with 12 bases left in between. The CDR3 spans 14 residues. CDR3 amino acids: CASRPQGFKNIQYF. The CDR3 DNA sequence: TGTGCCAGCAGACCTCAGGGTTTCAAAAACATTCAGTACTTC.

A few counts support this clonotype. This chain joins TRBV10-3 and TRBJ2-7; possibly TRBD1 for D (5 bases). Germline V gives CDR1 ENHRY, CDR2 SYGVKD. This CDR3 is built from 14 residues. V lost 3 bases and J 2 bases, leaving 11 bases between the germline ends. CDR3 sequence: CAISEVATAYEQYF. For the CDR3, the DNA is TGTGCCATCAGTGAAGTCGCGACAGCCTACGAGCAGTACTTC.

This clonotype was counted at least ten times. CDR3 sequence (DNA): TGTGCCAGCAGTTTCGTAGGGGCTAATGAAAAACTGTTTTTT. Translated, it gives CASSFVGANEKLFF. The J gene is TRBJ1-4, the V gene TRBV27; D is possibly TRBD1 (5 bases). The V end was cut by 3 bases, the J end by 3 bases, with 8 bases between. The CDR3 loop spans 14 amino acids. The germline V gene encodes CDR1 MNHEY and CDR2 SMNVEV (reference sequence).

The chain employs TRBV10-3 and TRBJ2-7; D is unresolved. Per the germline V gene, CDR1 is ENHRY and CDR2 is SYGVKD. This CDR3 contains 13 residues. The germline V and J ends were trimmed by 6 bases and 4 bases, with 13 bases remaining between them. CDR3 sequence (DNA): TGTGCCATCAGCGGACCCGTACTTTACGAGCAGTACTTC. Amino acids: CAISGPVLYEQYF.

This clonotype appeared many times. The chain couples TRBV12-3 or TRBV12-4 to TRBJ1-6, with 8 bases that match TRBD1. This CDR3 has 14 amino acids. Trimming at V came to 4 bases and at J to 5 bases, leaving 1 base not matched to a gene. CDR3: CASSWDRNNSPLHF. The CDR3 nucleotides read TGTGCCAGCAGTTGGGACAGGAATAATTCACCCCTCCACTTT.

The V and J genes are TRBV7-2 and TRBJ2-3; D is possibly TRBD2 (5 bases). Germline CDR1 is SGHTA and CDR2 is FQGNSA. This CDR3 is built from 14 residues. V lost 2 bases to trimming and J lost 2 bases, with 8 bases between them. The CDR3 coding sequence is TGTGCCAGCAGCTTAAGTCGGGACACAGATACGCAGTATTTT. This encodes CASSLSRDTDTQYF.

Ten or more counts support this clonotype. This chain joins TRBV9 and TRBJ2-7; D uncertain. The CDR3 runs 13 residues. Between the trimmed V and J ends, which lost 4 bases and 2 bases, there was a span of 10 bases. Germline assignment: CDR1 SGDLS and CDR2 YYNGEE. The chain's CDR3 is CASSPTSTYEQYF. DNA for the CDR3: TGTGCCAGCAGCCCGACCAGTACCTACGAGCAGTACTTC. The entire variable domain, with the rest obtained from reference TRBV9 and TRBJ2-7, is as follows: DSGVTQTPKHLITATGQRVTLRCSPRSGDLSVYWYQQSLDQGLQFLIQYYNGEERAKGNILERFSAQQFPDLHSELNLSSLELGDSALYFCASSPTSTYEQYFGPGTRLTVT.

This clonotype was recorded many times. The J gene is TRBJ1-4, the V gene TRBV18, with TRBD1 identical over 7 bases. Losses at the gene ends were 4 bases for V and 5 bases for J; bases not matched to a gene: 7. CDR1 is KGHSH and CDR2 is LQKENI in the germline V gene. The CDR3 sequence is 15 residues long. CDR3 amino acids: CASSRDGTANEKLFF. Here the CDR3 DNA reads TGTGCCAGCTCACGAGACGGGACAGCAAATGAAAAACTGTTTTTT. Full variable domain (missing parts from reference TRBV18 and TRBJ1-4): NAGVMQNPRHLVRRRGQEARLRCSPMKGHSHVYWYRQLPEEGLKFMVYLQKENIIDESGMPKERFSAEFPKEGPSILRIQQVVRGDSAAYFCASSRDGTANEKLFFGSGTQLSVL.

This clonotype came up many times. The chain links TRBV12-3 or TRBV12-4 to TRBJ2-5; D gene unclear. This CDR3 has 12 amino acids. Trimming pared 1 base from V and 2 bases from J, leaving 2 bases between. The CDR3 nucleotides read TGTGCCAGCAGTTTAGGACAAGAGACCCAGTACTTC. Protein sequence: CASSLGQETQYF.

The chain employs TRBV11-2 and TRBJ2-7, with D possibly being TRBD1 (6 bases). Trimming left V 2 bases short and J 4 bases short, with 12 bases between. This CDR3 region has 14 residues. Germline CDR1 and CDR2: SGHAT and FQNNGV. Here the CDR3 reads CASSLHGQRYEQYF. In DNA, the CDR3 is TGTGCCAGCAGCTTACACGGACAGCGGTACGAGCAGTACTTC.

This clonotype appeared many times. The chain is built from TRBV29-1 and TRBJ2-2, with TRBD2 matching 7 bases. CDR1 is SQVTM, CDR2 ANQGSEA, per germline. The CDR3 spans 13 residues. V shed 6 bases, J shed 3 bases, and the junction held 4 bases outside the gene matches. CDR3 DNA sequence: TGCAGCGTCGGGGAGGGTTACACCGGGGAGCTGTTTTTT. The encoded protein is CSVGEGYTGELFF.

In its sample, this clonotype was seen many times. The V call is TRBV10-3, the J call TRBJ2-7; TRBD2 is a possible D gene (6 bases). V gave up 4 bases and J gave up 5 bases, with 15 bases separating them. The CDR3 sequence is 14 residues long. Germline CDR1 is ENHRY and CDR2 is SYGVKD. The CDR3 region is CAISAGGAGNEQYF. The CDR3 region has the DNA TGTGCCATCAGTGCAGGCGGGGCCGGAAACGAGCAGTACTTC.

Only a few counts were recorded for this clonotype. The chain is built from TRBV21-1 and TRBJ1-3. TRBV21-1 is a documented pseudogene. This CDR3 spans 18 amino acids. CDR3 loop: CAREPSGVAARRENTIYF. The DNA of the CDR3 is TGTGCCAGGGAGCCGAGCGGCGTGGCAGCCCGGAGGGAAAACACCATATATTTT.

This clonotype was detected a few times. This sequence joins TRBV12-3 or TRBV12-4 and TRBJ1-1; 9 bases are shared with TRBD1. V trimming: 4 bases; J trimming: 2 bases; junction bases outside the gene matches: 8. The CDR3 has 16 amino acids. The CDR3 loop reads CASSSPTGGRNTEAFF. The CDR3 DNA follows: TGTGCCAGCAGTTCTCCGACAGGGGGGCGTAACACTGAAGCTTTCTTT.

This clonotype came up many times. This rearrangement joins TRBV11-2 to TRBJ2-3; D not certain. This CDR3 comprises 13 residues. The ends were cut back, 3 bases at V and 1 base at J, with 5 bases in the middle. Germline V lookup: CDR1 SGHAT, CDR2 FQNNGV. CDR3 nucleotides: TGTGCCAGCAGCTTTAAGGGCACAGATACGCAGTATTTT. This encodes CASSFKGTDTQYF.

The CDR3 coding sequence is TGCAGTGCTAGAGATCCCCGGGTGAACACTGAAGCTTTCTTT. Protein: CSARDPRVNTEAFF. The chain couples TRBV20-1 to TRBJ1-1; D call uncertain. The V gene lost 0 bases and the J gene lost 0 bases, with 8 bases spanning the gap. CDR3 size: 14 residues. The germline V gene has CDR1 DFQATT and CDR2 SNEGSKA (reference sequence).

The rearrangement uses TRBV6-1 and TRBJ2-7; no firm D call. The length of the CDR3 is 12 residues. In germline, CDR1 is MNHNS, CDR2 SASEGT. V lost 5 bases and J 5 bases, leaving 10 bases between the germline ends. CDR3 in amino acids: CASSLFLDEQYF. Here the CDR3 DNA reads TGTGCCAGCAGTCTTTTTTTAGACGAGCAGTACTTC.

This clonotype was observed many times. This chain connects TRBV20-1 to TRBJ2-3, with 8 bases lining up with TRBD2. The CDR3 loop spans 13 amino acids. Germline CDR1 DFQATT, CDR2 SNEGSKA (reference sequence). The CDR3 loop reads CSGSRGGPSSQYF. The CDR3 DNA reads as TGCAGCGGTAGCCGGGGGGGGCCTAGTTCGCAGTATTTT.